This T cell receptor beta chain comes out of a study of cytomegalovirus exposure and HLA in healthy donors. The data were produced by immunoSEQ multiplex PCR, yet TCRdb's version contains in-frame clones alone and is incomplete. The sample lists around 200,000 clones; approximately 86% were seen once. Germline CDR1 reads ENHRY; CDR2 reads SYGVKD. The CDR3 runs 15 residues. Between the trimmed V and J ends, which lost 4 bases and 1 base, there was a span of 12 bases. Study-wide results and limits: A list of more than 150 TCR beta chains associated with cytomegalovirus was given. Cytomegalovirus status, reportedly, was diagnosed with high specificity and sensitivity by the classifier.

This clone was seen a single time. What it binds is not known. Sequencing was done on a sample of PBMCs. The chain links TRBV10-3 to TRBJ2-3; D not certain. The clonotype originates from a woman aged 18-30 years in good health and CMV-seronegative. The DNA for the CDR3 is TGTGCCATCAGTGGTACAGAACTGGGCACAGATACGCAGTATTTT. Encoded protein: CAISGTELGTDTQYF.